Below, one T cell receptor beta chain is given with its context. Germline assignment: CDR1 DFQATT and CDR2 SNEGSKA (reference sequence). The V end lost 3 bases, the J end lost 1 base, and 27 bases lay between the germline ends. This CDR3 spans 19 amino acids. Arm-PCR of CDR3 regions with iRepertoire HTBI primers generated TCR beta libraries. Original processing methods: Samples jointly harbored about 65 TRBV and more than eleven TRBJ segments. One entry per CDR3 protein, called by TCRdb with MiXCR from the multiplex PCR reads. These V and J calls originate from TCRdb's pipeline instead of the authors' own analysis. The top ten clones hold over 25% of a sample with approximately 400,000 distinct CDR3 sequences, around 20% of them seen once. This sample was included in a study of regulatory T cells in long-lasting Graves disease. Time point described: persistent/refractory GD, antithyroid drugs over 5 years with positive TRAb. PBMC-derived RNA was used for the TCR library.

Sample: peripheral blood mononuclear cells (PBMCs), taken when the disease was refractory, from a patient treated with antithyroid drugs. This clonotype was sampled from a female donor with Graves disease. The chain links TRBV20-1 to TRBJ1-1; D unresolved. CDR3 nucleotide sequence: TGCAGTGCTAGGATACCATCGTTATGGATAATATATCAGAACACTGAAGCTTTCTTT. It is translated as CSARIPSLWIIYQNTEAFF.